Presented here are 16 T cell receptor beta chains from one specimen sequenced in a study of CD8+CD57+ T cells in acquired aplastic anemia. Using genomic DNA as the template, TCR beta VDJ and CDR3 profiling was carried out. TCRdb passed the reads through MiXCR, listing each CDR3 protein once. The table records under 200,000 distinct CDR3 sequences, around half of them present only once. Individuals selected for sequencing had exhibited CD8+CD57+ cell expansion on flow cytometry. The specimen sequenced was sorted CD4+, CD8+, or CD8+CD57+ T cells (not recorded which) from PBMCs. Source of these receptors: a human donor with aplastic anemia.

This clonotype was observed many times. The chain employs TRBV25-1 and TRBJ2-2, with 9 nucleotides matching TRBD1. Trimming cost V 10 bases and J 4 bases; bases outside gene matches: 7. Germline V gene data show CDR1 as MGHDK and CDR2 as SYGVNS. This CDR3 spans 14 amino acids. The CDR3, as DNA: TGTGCCACTCGACGGACAGGGGCCACCGGGGAGCTGTTTTTT. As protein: CATRRTGATGELFF.

The CDR3 reads CASSEMRGAPSEQYF. The DNA of the CDR3 is TGCGCCAGCAGTGAGATGCGGGGGGCTCCGAGCGAGCAGTACTTC. This rearrangement joins TRBV10-2 to TRBJ2-7; TRBD2 matches 8 bases. The CDR3 sequence is 15 residues long. The V gene's germline CDR1 is WSHSY and CDR2 SAAADI. V shed 2 bases, J shed 6 bases, and the junction held 9 bases outside the gene matches.

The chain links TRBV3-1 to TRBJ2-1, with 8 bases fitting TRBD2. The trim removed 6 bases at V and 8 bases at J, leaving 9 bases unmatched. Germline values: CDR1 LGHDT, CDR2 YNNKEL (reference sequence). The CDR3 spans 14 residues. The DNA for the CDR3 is TGTGCCAGCAGACATCGACTAGCGCTGGATGAGCAGTTCTTC. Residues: CASRHRLALDEQFF.

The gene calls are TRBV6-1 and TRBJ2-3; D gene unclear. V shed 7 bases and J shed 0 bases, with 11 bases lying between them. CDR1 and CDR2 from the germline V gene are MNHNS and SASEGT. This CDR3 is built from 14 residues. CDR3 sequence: CASTLLMSTDTQYF. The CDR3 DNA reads TGTGCCAGCACCCTTCTTATGAGCACAGATACGCAGTATTTT.

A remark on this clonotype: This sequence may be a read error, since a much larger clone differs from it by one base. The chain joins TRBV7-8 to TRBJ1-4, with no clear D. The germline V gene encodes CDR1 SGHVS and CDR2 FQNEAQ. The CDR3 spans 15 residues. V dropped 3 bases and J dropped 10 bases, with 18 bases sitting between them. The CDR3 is CASSFNGEGDGKLFF. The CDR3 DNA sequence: TGTGCCAGCAGCTTTAACGGGGAGGGAGATGGAAAACTGTTTTTT.

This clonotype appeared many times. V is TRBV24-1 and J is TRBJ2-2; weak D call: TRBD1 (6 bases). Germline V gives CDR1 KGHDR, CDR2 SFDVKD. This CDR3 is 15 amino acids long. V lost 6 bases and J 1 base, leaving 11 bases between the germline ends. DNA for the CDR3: TGTGCCACCAGTCACCCGGGACAGAACACCGGGGAGCTGTTTTTT. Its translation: CATSHPGQNTGELFF.

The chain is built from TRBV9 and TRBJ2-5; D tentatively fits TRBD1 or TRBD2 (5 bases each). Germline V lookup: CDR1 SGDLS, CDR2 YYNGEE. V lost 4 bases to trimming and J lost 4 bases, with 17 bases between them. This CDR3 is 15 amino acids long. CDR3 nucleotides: TGTGCCAGCAGCTTCGGGACCCAGTCGATAGAGACCCAGTACTTC. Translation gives CASSFGTQSIETQYF.

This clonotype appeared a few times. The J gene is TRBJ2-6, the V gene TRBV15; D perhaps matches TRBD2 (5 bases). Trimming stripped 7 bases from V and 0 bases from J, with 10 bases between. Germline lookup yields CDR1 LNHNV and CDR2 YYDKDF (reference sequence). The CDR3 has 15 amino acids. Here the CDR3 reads CATIPGDSGANVLTF. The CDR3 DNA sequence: TGTGCCACCATTCCCGGGGACTCTGGGGCCAACGTCCTGACTTTC.

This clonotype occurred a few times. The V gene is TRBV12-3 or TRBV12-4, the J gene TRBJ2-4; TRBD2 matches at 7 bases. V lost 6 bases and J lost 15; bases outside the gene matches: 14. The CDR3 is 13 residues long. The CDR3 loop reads CASSLAATSSAYF. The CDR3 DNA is TGTGCCAGCAGCCTAGCGGCGACTAGTTCGGCGTACTTC.

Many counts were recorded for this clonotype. The DNA of the CDR3 is TGTGCCAGTAGTACGGGACTCGGGAGAGAGACCCAGTACTTC. It is translated as CASSTGLGRETQYF. J is TRBJ2-5 and V is TRBV19, with TRBD2 as a possible D gene (6 bases). This CDR3 contains 14 residues. Germline values: CDR1 LNHDA, CDR2 SQIVND (reference sequence). Trimming shortened V by 4 bases and J by 4 bases, and 13 bases separated the two germline ends. The full variable domain, rest sourced from reference TRBV19 and TRBJ2-5, is DGGITQSPKYLFRKEGQNVTLSCEQNLNHDAMYWYRQDPGQGLRLIYYSQIVNDFQKGDIAEGYSVSREKKESFPLTVTSAQKNPTAFYLCASSTGLGRETQYFGPGTRLLVL.

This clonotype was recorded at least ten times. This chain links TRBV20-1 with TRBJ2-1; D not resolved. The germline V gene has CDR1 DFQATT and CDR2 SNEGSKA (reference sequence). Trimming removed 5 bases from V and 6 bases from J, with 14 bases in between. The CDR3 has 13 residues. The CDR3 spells CSAYAAQVNEQFF. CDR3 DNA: TGCAGTGCTTACGCGGCCCAAGTCAATGAGCAGTTCTTC.

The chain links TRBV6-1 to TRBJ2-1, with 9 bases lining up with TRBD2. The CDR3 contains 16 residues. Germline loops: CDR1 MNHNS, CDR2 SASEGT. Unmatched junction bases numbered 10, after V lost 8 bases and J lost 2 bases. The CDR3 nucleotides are TGTGCCAGCTTAGGGGCCTTAGCGGGAGCCTACAATGAGCAGTTCTTC. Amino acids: CASLGALAGAYNEQFF.

This CDR3 reads CASSMGITDTQYF. DNA of the CDR3: TGTGCCAGTAGTATGGGGATCACAGATACGCAGTATTTT. V gene TRBV19 combines with J gene TRBJ2-3; no definite D call. The V gene lost 3 bases and the J gene lost 2 bases, with 6 bases spanning the gap. This CDR3 has 13 amino acids. Germline CDR1 LNHDA, CDR2 SQIVND (reference sequence).

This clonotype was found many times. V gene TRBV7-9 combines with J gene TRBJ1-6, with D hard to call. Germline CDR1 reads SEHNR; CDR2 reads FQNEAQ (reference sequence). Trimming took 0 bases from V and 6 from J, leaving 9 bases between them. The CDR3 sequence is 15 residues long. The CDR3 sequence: CASSLASGVNSPLHF. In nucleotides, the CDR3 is TGTGCCAGCAGCTTAGCAAGCGGGGTTAATTCACCCCTCCACTTT.

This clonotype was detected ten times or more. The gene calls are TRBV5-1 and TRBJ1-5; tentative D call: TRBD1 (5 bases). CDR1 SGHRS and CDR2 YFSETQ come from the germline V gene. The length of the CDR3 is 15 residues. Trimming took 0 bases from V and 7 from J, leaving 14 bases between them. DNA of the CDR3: TGCGCCAGCAGCTTGGGAGAAGGGGTCGGACAGCCCCAGCATTTT. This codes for CASSLGEGVGQPQHF.

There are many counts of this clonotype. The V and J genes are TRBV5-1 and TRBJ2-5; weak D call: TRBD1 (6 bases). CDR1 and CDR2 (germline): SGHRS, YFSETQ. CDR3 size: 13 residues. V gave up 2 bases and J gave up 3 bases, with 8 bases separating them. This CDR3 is CASSFEGEETQYF. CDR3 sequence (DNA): TGCGCCAGCAGCTTCGAGGGGGAAGAGACCCAGTACTTC.